A single T cell receptor (beta chain) is shown here with its context. Ten or more counts support this clonotype. Its antigen has not been determined. Nothing much larger sits one base from this clone, and base qualities are not available. Measured from the cysteine to the phenylalanine, the CDR3 is 13 residues long. This entry keeps only the CDR3 DNA: 39 bases, framed from base 1. After removal of 2 bases from V and 9 bases from J, the junction retains 2 bases not matched to a gene. CDR1 and CDR2, looked up from the germline V gene, are KGHDR and SFDVKD. The source of the sample is a study of CD8 T cells in ankylosing spondylitis listed by TCRdb under 2017. General notes on the study: The study profiled T cell receptor beta repertoires in healthy donors and ankylosing spondylitis patients to find disease-linked TCR variants. Samples of peripheral blood were taken, and for ankylosing spondylitis patients, synovial fluid was collected as well. The whole study cohort included 85 to 120 healthy donors and 20 to 30 ankylosing spondylitis patients.

Broad study findings and their caveats: A TCR beta motif of 7 or 8 highly homologous amino acid variants appeared characteristic of blood from ankylosing spondylitis patients. Some motif variants had previously been reported in the synovial fluid and blood of reactive arthritis patients, which suggests shared mechanisms of disease initiation. The disease-linked clones were reported as significantly enriched in matched synovial fluid samples from ankylosing spondylitis patients. In peripheral blood, the disease-linked clones were found at relatively low frequencies and had a CD8+ phenotype.

The sequencing machine was an Illumina HiSeq 2500. Quantitative 5'-RACE with molecular barcodes was used to prepare TCR beta libraries. Per the source publication's procedure: Disease-linked TCR variants were identified with a new computational method built on a probabilistic model of VDJ rearrangement. TCRdb redid the processing of the public reads, applying fastp at Q25 and MiXCR, and retained in-frame beta chains. Every CDR3 protein is listed once, alongside the most common genes and DNA of its rows. What appears here as the V and J calls and clone size reflects TCRdb's work, not the paper's. For this sample there are about 220,000 distinct CDR3 sequences; around 7.9% appear just once. Clones ranked in the top ten supply 12% to 15% of the sample.

What was sequenced was blood, either unsorted or a sorted T cell fraction (not recorded which). This TCR was sampled from a male donor with ankylosing spondylitis. The sequence joins TRBV24-1 to TRBJ2-1; the central 8 bases match TRBD1. This receptor has the CDR3 CATSDSGGSEQFF. The DNA sequence follows: TGTGCCACCAGTGATTCAGGGGGCAGTGAGCAGTTCTTC.